This is a list of T cell receptor beta chains from one sample in a study of T cell changes during pregnancy in multiple sclerosis. Clones were sequenced by immunoSEQ multiplex PCR, and TCRdb holds only the in-frame ones, with some missing. The table includes 50,000 or so clones, around nine tenths detected once. Material: CD4+ T cells from peripheral blood mononuclear cells, obtained in the second trimester of pregnancy. These receptors came from a female donor with multiple sclerosis, enrolled in a pregnancy study. Both conserved end residues are part of each CDR3. The D gene is left open where the match is weak.

>TRBV7-3|TRBJ2-3|TRBD2
CASSLGLAVPTDTQYF
>TRBV7-8|TRBJ2-5|TRBD1
CASSLAGTEETQYF
>TRBV7-7|TRBJ2-5|NA
CASSPDQETQYF
>TRBV4-1|TRBJ1-1|NA
CASSQVTGVAEAFF
>TRBV5-4|TRBJ2-3|TRBD2
CASSPGLAGGGDTQYF
>TRBV5-1|TRBJ2-2|NA
CASSSRGLGTGELFF
>TRBV9|TRBJ2-1|NA
CASSVDLRSGQFF
>TRBV7-6|TRBJ2-7|NA
CASSLGVRLVGDDEQYF
>TRBV5-4|TRBJ1-1|NA
CASGAGQLSEAFF
>TRBV5-4|TRBJ1-6|TRBD1
CASSLAQGDSPLHF
>TRBV19|TRBJ2-3|TRBD1
CASSPRDRVFETQYF
>TRBV18|TRBJ2-1|TRBD2
CASSLIAGGQYNEQFF
>TRBV14|TRBJ2-3|NA
CASSLVGAPDTQYF
>TRBV4-1|TRBJ1-5|NA
CASSPTRGVSNQPQHF
>TRBV5-6|TRBJ2-5|TRBD1
CASSWTGTQETQYF
>TRBV27|TRBJ2-5|TRBD2
CASSLFRGDQETQYF
>TRBV5-1|TRBJ2-1|NA
CASSLEARGPYNEQFF
>TRBV4-1|TRBJ1-4|NA
CASSRPGVTNEKLFF